The following is a T cell receptor beta chain sequence with its context. The sample holds one count of this clone. Its antigen remains unidentified. No per-base quality is available; no much larger clone lies one base away. The data are from a study of T cell changes during pregnancy in multiple sclerosis (dated by TCRdb to between 2018 and 2021). About the full investigation: Changes in the T cell repertoire over the course of pregnancy were examined in this study in women with multiple sclerosis.

Library preparation was by the immunoSEQ multiplex PCR assay. TCRdb took over this immuneACCESS table, retaining in-frame rearrangements with V and J assigned. Such tables are incomplete; in checked studies, under half of the missing clones stem from an unresolved V gene, and the remainder is unexplained. This sample is represented by under 50,000 clones; 92% of them were singletons. Less than 0.9% of the sample rests with the top ten. The sequence came from a female donor with multiple sclerosis, enrolled in a pregnancy study. The sequenced sample was CD4+ T cells from peripheral blood mononuclear cells, obtained in the third trimester of pregnancy.

The CDR3 corresponds to CASSPDPGGRTQYF. Here is the DNA: TGTGCCAGCAGCCCTGACCCCGGCGGGCGTACGCAGTATTTT. The sequence joins TRBV5-4 to TRBJ2-3, with a tentative D gene TRBD2 over 5 matching bases. The cysteine opens and the phenylalanine closes a CDR3 of 14 amino acids. Left in the record is the CDR3 DNA by itself, 42 bases read in frame from the first base. V is clipped by 4 bases and J by 8 bases, and the sequence between their germline boundaries is 17 bases long. From the germline V gene (reference sequence), CDR1 is SGHNT and CDR2 is YYREEE.